This T cell receptor (beta chain) is drawn from a study of Tregs in tolerant kidney transplant recipients. Unstimulated regulatory T cells (CD4+CD25+CD127-), CD4+CD25- non-regulatory cells, CD4 and CD8 cells were FACS-sorted from thawed PBMCs. The CDR3 extends over 15 amino acids. V gave up 4 bases and J gave up 5 bases; unmatched junction bases: 7. Germline assignment: CDR1 SGHRS and CDR2 YFSETQ. Sequenced by immunoSEQ multiplex PCR; TCRdb stores in-frame clones only, minus some. Among about 240,000 clones listed, 80% to 85% were seen once. Comment on this clone: What it recognizes is unknown.

The study, taken as a whole, reports: No direct test of biological reproducibility was done here. Tregs expanded with activated donor B cells seemed most donor-specific. Validation in larger populations is needed because few patients were studied.

The TCR originated in a human donor in good health. Sequenced: CD4+ T cells from blood. V gene TRBV5-1 combines with J gene TRBJ1-4; 8 bases agree with TRBD1. CDR3 residues: CASSPNRGGNEKLFF. CDR3 coding DNA: TGCGCCAGCAGCCCAAACAGGGGGGGAAATGAAAAACTGTTTTTT.